This entry is about one T cell receptor beta chain. The antigen remains undetermined. This specimen comes from a study of blood T cells in healthy people across ages. General observations from the study: Among long-lived donors, naive CD4+ cells were more numerous and diversity higher than in aged donors. It was held that the diversity estimates obtained from one million T cells were underestimates. A strong correlation between TCR beta diversity and naive T cell percentage was seen.

With a J-beta primer mix and a sample-barcoded 5' primer, a second PCR ran about 6 to 11 cycles. Via MiXCR, TCRdb re-called the 5' RACE reads, giving one row per CDR3 protein. This table holds approximately 800,000 distinct CDR3 sequences, 25% found once. The data were also submitted as part of a second study, on T cells of mothers and their children.

The source of this sequence is a boy aged 5-17 years in good health. Sequencing input: blood.

The CDR3 loop reads CASSLGHEYQETQYF. The CDR3 DNA is TGTGCCAGCAGCCTCGGACATGAGTACCAAGAGACCCAGTACTTC. This chain connects TRBV7-9 to TRBJ2-5; a possible D gene is TRBD1 (5 bases). Deletions cut 5 bases from V and 0 bases from J, with 13 bases between. Germline CDR1 and CDR2: SEHNR and FQNEAQ (reference sequence). The CDR3 contains 15 residues.